The 7 T cell receptor beta chains listed next were all sequenced from one sample in a study of CD8 T cells in ankylosing spondylitis. TCRdb reprocessed the 5' RACE reads with MiXCR, giving one entry per CDR3 protein. The data show roughly 35,000 distinct CDR3 sequences, around an eighth seen once. Source material: synovial fluid, either unsorted or a sorted T cell fraction (not recorded which). The receptor set was obtained from a male donor with ankylosing spondylitis.

The genes are TRBV20-1 and TRBJ2-1; TRBD1 aligns across 9 bases. V shed 2 bases and J 9 bases; nucleotides not matched to a gene: 5. The CDR3 consists of 13 residues. Germline loops: CDR1 DFQATT, CDR2 SNEGSKA (reference sequence). The CDR3 spells CSARTLDRGEQFF. CDR3 nucleotide sequence: TGCAGTGCTAGAACCTTGGACAGGGGTGAGCAGTTCTTC.

This clonotype came up a few times. This chain links TRBV7-8 with TRBJ2-7; 8 positions match TRBD2. The CDR3 is 15 amino acids. The germline CDR1 and CDR2 sequences are SGHVS and FQNEAQ. V lost 2 bases, J lost 3 bases, and 6 bases stayed unmatched. CDR3 DNA: TGTGCCAGCAGCTTACGAAGCGGGAGCGTCTACGAGCAGTACTTC. Protein: CASSLRSGSVYEQYF.

This clonotype has ten or more counts. V is TRBV5-6 and J is TRBJ1-2; no firm D call. Germline V lookup: CDR1 SGHDT, CDR2 YYEEEE. The CDR3 contains 15 residues. The ends were cut back, 1 base at V and 7 bases at J, with 17 bases in the middle. CDR3 region: CASSLSLSREGGYTF. The CDR3 DNA reads as TGTGCCAGCAGCTTGTCGTTGAGTAGGGAGGGTGGCTACACCTTC.

This clonotype was detected only a few times. The genes are TRBV25-1 and TRBJ2-6, with D possibly TRBD2 on 6 matching bases. The germline V gene has CDR1 MGHDK and CDR2 SYGVNS. V lost 0 bases and J 1 base, leaving 25 bases between the germline ends. The CDR3 loop spans 22 amino acids. As DNA, the CDR3 is TGTGCCAGCAGTGAATATTTTATCCCCGGGACTTTCCGCCCATCTGGGGCCAACGTCCTGACTTTC. Translation gives CASSEYFIPGTFRPSGANVLTF.

This clonotype was found a few times. The rearrangement joins TRBV29-1 to TRBJ1-4; D is unresolved. Trimming removed 1 base at V and 7 bases at J, with 16 bases between. CDR1 and CDR2 (germline): SQVTM, ANQGSEA. This CDR3 comprises 15 residues. The CDR3 is CSVEVRRGLGEKLFF. For the CDR3, the DNA is TGCAGCGTTGAAGTAAGGCGGGGATTAGGTGAAAAACTGTTTTTT.

There are many counts of this clonotype. This chain uses TRBV4-2 with TRBJ2-2; tentative D call: TRBD2 (5 bases). Trimming took 0 bases from V and 6 from J, leaving 11 bases between them. The CDR3 is 15 residues long. Germline V gene sequence: CDR1 LGHNA, CDR2 YNFKEQ. The CDR3 is CASSQDLEGSGELFF. The CDR3 DNA is TGTGCCAGCAGCCAAGATCTAGAGGGCTCCGGGGAGCTGTTTTTT.

The gene calls are TRBV6-1 and TRBJ1-1, with D perhaps matching TRBD1 (5 bases). Germline V gene sequence: CDR1 MNHNS, CDR2 SASEGT. The CDR3 totals 17 residues. Trimming shortened V by 8 bases and J by 2 bases, and 24 bases separated the two germline ends. Written as DNA, the CDR3 is TGTGCCAGCGGAACCCCTCGGATGGGGCGAACAAACACTGAAGCTTTCTTT. It codes for CASGTPRMGRTNTEAFF.